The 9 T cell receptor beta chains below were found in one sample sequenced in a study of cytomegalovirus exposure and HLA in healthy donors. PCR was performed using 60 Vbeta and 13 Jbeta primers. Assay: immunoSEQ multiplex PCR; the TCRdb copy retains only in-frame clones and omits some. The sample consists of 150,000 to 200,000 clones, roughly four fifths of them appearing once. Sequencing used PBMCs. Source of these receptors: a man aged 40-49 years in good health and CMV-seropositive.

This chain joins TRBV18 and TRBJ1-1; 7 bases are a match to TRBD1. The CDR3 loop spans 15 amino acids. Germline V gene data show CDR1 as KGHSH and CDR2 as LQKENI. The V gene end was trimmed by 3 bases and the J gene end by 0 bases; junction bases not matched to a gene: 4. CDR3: CASSPLGQMNTEAFF. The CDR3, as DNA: TGTGCCAGCTCACCCCTGGGACAGATGAACACTGAAGCTTTCTTT.

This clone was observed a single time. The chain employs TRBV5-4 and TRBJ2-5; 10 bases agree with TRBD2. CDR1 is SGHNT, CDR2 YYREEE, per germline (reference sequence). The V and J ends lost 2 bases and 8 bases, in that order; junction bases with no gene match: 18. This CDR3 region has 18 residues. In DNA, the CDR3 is TGTGCCAGCAGCTTACTCTCCATTAGCGGGGGGACCCCGGATACCCAGTACTTC. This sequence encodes CASSLLSISGGTPDTQYF.

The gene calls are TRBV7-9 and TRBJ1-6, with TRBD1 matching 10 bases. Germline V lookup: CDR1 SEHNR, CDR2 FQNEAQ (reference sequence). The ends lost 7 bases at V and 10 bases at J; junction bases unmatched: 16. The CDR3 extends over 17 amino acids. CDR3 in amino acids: CASTVQTGTGVNSPLHF. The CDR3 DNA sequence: TGTGCCAGCACCGTTCAAACCGGGACAGGGGTTAACTCACCCCTCCACTTT.

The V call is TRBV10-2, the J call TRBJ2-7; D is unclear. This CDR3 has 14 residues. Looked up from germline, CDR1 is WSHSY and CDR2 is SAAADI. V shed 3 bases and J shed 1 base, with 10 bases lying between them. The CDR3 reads CASSDLAASYEQYF. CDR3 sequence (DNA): TGCGCCAGCAGTGATTTGGCGGCTTCCTACGAGCAGTACTTC.

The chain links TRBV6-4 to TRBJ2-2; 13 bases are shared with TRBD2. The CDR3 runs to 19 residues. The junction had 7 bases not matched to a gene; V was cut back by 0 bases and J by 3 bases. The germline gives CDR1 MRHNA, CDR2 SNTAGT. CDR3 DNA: TGTGCCAGCAGTGACTCCCGGACTAGCGGGAGTATTGACACCGGGGAGCTGTTTTTT. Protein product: CASSDSRTSGSIDTGELFF.

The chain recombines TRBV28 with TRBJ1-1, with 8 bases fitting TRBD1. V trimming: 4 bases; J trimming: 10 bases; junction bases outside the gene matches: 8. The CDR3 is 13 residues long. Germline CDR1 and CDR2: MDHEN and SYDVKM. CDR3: CASSSRDRFLAFF. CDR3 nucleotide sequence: TGTGCCAGCAGTTCCCGGGACAGGTTTCTAGCTTTCTTT.

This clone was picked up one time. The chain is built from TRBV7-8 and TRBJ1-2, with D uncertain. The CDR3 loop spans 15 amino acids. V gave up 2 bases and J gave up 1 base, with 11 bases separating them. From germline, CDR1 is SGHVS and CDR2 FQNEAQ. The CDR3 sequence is CASSLYEGLNYGYTF. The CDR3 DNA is TGTGCCAGCAGCTTATACGAAGGACTTAACTATGGCTACACCTTC.

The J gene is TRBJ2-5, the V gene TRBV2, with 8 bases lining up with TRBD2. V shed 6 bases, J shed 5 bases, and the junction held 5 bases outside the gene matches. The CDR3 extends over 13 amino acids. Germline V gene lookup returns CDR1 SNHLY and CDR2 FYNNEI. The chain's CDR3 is CASSRGGDETQYF. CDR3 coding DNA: TGTGCCAGCAGCCGGGGGGGGGACGAGACCCAGTACTTC.

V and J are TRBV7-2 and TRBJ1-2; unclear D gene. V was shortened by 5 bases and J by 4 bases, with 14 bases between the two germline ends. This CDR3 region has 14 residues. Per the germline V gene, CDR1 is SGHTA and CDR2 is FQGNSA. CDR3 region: CASSVGELLYGYTF. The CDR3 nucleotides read TGTGCCAGCAGCGTAGGAGAGCTCCTCTATGGCTACACCTTC.